This T cell receptor beta chain was sequenced for a study of blood T cell repertoires in COVID-19. Study in general: Both acute and convalescent COVID-19 samples were obtained from the United States, Italy and Spain. In each case, the material was cDNA or gDNA derived from T cells, B-cell-depleted T cells, or PBMCs.

The CDR3 is made up of 13 amino acids. V lost 7 bases, J lost 9 bases, and 7 bases stayed unmatched. Germline CDR1 and CDR2: MNHNY and SVGAGI (reference sequence). Method: immunoSEQ multiplex PCR; TCRdb's copy keeps in-frame clones and lacks some. The sample carries about 250,000 clones, approximately 85% recorded once. The Seattle site enrolled patients during active infection and followed them longitudinally. This TCR derives from a man aged 45 to 65 with COVID-19, enrolled during active disease. Material: peripheral blood. The rearrangement links TRBV6-6 to TRBJ2-1; 9 positions match TRBD2. The DNA of the CDR3 is TGTGCCAGCACCTTAGCGGGGGCTGGTGAGCAGTTCTTC. Translated, it gives CASTLAGAGEQFF.